This T cell receptor beta chain was profiled in a study of T cells in Graves' hyperthyroidism and ophthalmopathy. General study points: Most clonotypes expanded in thyroid above 0.001 were likewise present in blood.

CDR1 is DFQATT and CDR2 is SNEGSKA in the germline V gene (reference sequence). V lost 6 bases to trimming and J lost 3 bases, with 17 bases between them. The CDR3 has 14 amino acids. Remarks on this clonotype: The target antigen is unknown.

The CDR3 regions of TCR beta were amplified from RNA transcripts. HTBI primers drove first-round RT-PCR of the TCR CDR3. MiXCR, applied by TCRdb to the multiplex PCR reads, yields one record per CDR3 protein. The sample holds a few hundred thousand distinct CDR3 sequences; around 45% are singletons and the top ten take approximately 7.5%. The definition of stable Graves' hyperthyroidism was no ophthalmopathy progression within 18 months. Among the patients, aged 18 to 65, hyperthyroidism was newly diagnosed and had lasted under 2 months. Uncontrolled infection, other autoimmune disease, pregnancy or lactation barred patients from enrollment.

Material for sequencing was peripheral blood or thyroid tissue (not recorded which). This receptor was identified in a woman between 18 and 29 years old with Graves' hyperthyroidism. The rearrangement uses TRBV20-1 and TRBJ1-1; D is possibly TRBD1 (5 bases). The CDR3 sequence: CSALSAGSDTEAFF. The CDR3 nucleotides are TGCAGTGCCTTGAGCGCAGGGTCCGACACTGAAGCTTTCTTT.